This T cell receptor (beta chain) was identified during a study of blood T cell repertoires in COVID-19. Study at large: Acute and convalescent COVID-19 samples came from the United States, Italy and Spain.

This clone was detected a few times. Additional DNA sequences in this sample encode the identical CDR3. In the original processing: Reference gene primer amplification yielded estimated nucleated cell counts. Assay: immunoSEQ multiplex PCR; the TCRdb copy retains only in-frame clones and omits some. Clonal size and the V and J genes are those of that table, whereas D and trimming came from the DNA. The table shows about 92,000 clones, with around 72% occurring only once. The CDR3 is made up of 15 amino acids. The germline gives CDR1 SGDLS, CDR2 YYNGEE. V gave up 0 bases and J gave up 5 bases; unmatched junction bases: 4.

The sequenced sample was peripheral blood. This TCR came from a woman aged 55 to 70 in a cohort sampled during active or convalescent COVID-19. The chain links TRBV9 to TRBJ1-2, with TRBD1 matching 10 bases. CDR3 in amino acids: CASSVEGQGLYGYTF. CDR3 sequence (DNA): TGTGCCAGCAGCGTAGAGGGACAGGGGCTATATGGCTACACCTTC.